This T cell receptor beta chain appears in the sequencing data of a study of cytotoxic CD8 clonotypes in ibrutinib-treated CLL. Looking at the study overall: Patient counts were over 9 relapsed/refractory, roughly 16 treatment-naive and 17 to 18 IGHV unmutated. After a median of about 70 months, 14 patients stayed remitted and some twelve progressed; responses had been partial in some 25 and complete in 2.

Trimming cost V 8 bases and J 0 bases, with 10 bases left between them. The length of the CDR3 is 13 residues. Germline lookup yields CDR1 LNHDA and CDR2 SQIVND (reference sequence). TCRdb's copy holds only in-frame clones and misses some; the assay was immunoSEQ multiplex PCR. The sample has 68,000 or so clones, about two thirds seen once. This clone was seen only a few times. Its antigen is as yet unknown. Whole-study results and caveats: The study found public clonotypes uncommon, contracting or stable on treatment. Clonality (at baseline) was higher than in age-matched healthy donors and tracked circulating CD8+ T-cell counts.

The receptor's source is a human donor with chronic lymphocytic leukemia. The chain carries TRBV19 and TRBJ1-1; tentatively, D is TRBD1 (5 bases). This material consisted of PBMCs, taken after 12 months of ibrutinib treatment. This CDR3 is CASRDGMNTEAFF. The CDR3 bases are TGTGCCAGTCGGGACGGCATGAACACTGAAGCTTTCTTT.